The 27 T cell receptor beta chains below were found in one sample sequenced in a study of read filtering for tumor transcriptome and immune sequencing. The library was built from roughly 400 ng RNA with molecular barcoded adaptors for alpha/delta and beta/gamma chains. One entry per CDR3 protein results from TCRdb running MiXCR on the reads. Among 100,000 to 150,000 distinct CDR3 sequences listed, under 15% were seen once. Sequencing was done on a sample of a population of CD138-negative cells sorted from bone marrow. The source of these receptors is a donor aged 40 or older with multiple myeloma.

Worth noting for this clonotype: A read error may account for a junction end that differs from germline. The J gene is TRBJ2-5, the V gene TRBV3-1; D not resolved. CDR3 length equals 14 residues. Germline loops: CDR1 LGHDT, CDR2 YNNKEL (reference sequence). CDR3 region: CAGSQDFGVETQYF. CDR3 sequence (DNA): TGTGCCGGCAGCCAAGATTTTGGGGTAGAGACCCAGTACTTC.

J is TRBJ1-4 and V is TRBV7-9; the D is unclear. CDR1 and CDR2 from the germline V gene are SEHNR and FQNEAQ (reference sequence). This CDR3 spans 14 amino acids. Trimming removed 1 base from V and 4 bases from J, with 7 bases in between. CDR3 in amino acids: CASSLVNLNEKLFF. CDR3 bases: TGTGCCAGCAGCTTAGTAAACCTTAATGAAAAACTGTTTTTT.

This chain connects TRBV7-2 to TRBJ2-3; possibly TRBD2 for D (5 bases). V was trimmed by 1 base and J by 1 base, leaving 12 bases between them. The CDR3 has 16 amino acids. Germline V gene lookup returns CDR1 SGHTA and CDR2 FQGNSA. The CDR3 DNA is TGTGCCAGCAGCTTAGAAGGGAGACATCGCACAGATACGCAGTATTTT. This sequence encodes CASSLEGRHRTDTQYF.

For this clonotype: A much more abundant neighbour one base away suggests this may be a read error. The chain is built from TRBV5-1 and TRBJ1-1, with D hard to call. V lost 9 bases and J 4 bases, leaving 16 bases between the germline ends. The CDR3 consists of 13 residues. Germline-derived CDR1 and CDR2 are SGHRS and YFSETQ. The CDR3, as DNA: TGCGCCATCCTCATGGCAGTAAGCACTGAAGCTTTCTTT. It yields the protein CAILMAVSTEAFF.

This clonotype was observed many times. V is TRBV6-2 or TRBV6-3 and J is TRBJ1-5, with 11 bases identical to TRBD1. CDR3 size: 15 residues. From germline, CDR1 is MNHEY and CDR2 SVGEGT. J gave up 6 bases and V 11 bases, and 12 bases lay outside the gene matches. The CDR3 spells CAGGDPGQGGQPQHF. CDR3 bases: TGTGCCGGAGGAGATCCGGGACAGGGGGGTCAGCCCCAGCATTTT.

In its sample, this clonotype was seen many times. V is TRBV7-2 and J is TRBJ1-1; D might be TRBD1 (5 bases). This CDR3 comprises 14 residues. CDR1 is SGHTA, CDR2 FQGNSA, per germline. The ends were cut back, 5 bases at V and 5 bases at J, with 15 bases in the middle. The CDR3 DNA reads TGTGCCAGCAGCCCGGGACCCCGTGGTACTGAAGCTTTCTTT. This translates into CASSPGPRGTEAFF.

This clonotype was found many times. Here the CDR3 reads CSVEDLSGSTYNEQFF. CDR3 bases: TGCAGCGTTGAAGACCTTAGCGGGAGTACCTACAATGAGCAGTTCTTC. The chain has TRBV29-1 and TRBJ2-1, with 9 positions matching TRBD2. CDR3 length equals 16 residues. J lost 2 bases, V lost 0 bases, and 5 bases had no gene match. Germline CDR1 is SQVTM and CDR2 is ANQGSEA.

This clonotype was observed at least ten times. The chain employs TRBV18 and TRBJ1-1; 7 bases line up with TRBD1. The ends lost 4 bases at V and 1 base at J; junction bases unmatched: 3. This CDR3 contains 14 residues. CDR1 and CDR2 (germline): KGHSH, LQKENI. CDR3 coding DNA: TGTGCCAGCTCACGACAGGGAGGGAACACTGAAGCTTTCTTT. Its translation is CASSRQGGNTEAFF. The full variable domain, completed using reference TRBV18 and TRBJ1-1, is NAGVMQNPRHLVRRRGQEARLRCSPMKGHSHVYWYRQLPEEGLKFMVYLQKENIIDESGMPKERFSAEFPKEGPSILRIQQVVRGDSAAYFCASSRQGGNTEAFFGQGTRLTVV.

This clonotype was counted many times. V gene TRBV4-1 combines with J gene TRBJ2-1; no reliable D call. Germline CDR1 MGHRA, CDR2 YSYEKL. This CDR3 contains 15 residues. V dropped 4 bases and J dropped 2 bases, with 12 bases sitting between them. The CDR3 is CASSPDAQPYNEQFF. The CDR3 nucleotides read TGCGCCAGCAGCCCCGACGCACAGCCCTACAATGAGCAGTTCTTC.

In its sample, this clonotype was seen many times. V gene TRBV7-9 combines with J gene TRBJ2-3; D is ambiguous. V was shortened by 1 base and J by 6 bases, with 8 bases between the two germline ends. This CDR3 has 13 residues. The germline gives CDR1 SEHNR, CDR2 FQNEAQ (reference sequence). The CDR3 sequence: CASSLGFVDTQYF. CDR3 nucleotides: TGTGCCAGCAGCTTAGGCTTTGTGGATACGCAGTATTTT.

This clonotype occurred many times. This rearrangement joins TRBV5-1 to TRBJ2-3; 7 bases line up with TRBD1. The V gene end was trimmed by 3 bases and the J gene end by 1 base; junction bases not matched to a gene: 11. The length of the CDR3 is 17 residues. From germline, CDR1 is SGHRS and CDR2 YFSETQ. The CDR3 is CASSWTGTGGGTDTQYF. CDR3 DNA: TGCGCCAGCAGCTGGACAGGTACCGGAGGTGGCACAGATACGCAGTATTTT.

The chain joins TRBV29-1 to TRBJ2-5; D is unclear. Trimming shortened V by 0 bases and J by 5 bases, and 7 bases separated the two germline ends. The CDR3 contains 12 residues. Germline CDR1 is SQVTM and CDR2 is ANQGSEA. DNA for the CDR3: TGCAGCGTTGAAGATAATGGGGAGACCCAGTACTTC. Residues: CSVEDNGETQYF.

As concerns this clonotype: A single base separates this from a much larger clone, so it may be a read error. The chain employs TRBV6-1 and TRBJ2-7, with 8 bases matching TRBD1. Germline CDR1 is MNHNS and CDR2 is SASEGT. The CDR3 totals 13 residues. V shed 9 bases, J shed 7 bases, and the junction held 11 bases outside the gene matches. The CDR3 region has the DNA TGTGCCAGAAGCGCGACAGGGGCAGGGGAGCAGTACTTC. It is translated as CARSATGAGEQYF.

Here the CDR3 DNA reads TGTGCCAGCTCACCAGGACAAACTGGGGCCAACGTCCTGACTTTC. This encodes CASSPGQTGANVLTF. The gene calls are TRBV18 and TRBJ2-6, with TRBD1 as a possible D gene (5 bases). The CDR3 is 15 amino acids. Looked up from germline, CDR1 is KGHSH and CDR2 is LQKENI. The V gene lost 2 bases and the J gene lost 2 bases, with 7 bases spanning the gap. The whole variable domain, filled in from reference TRBV18 and TRBJ2-6, reads NAGVMQNPRHLVRRRGQEARLRCSPMKGHSHVYWYRQLPEEGLKFMVYLQKENIIDESGMPKERFSAEFPKEGPSILRIQQVVRGDSAAYFCASSPGQTGANVLTFGAGSRLTVL.

This clonotype was counted between two and nine times. A much larger clonotype is one base distant, so this may be a read error. This rearrangement joins TRBV7-3 to TRBJ2-1; 7 bases are a match to TRBD2. Germline CDR1 and CDR2: SGHTA and FQGTGA. The CDR3 is 15 residues long. V trimming: 2 bases; J trimming: 1 base; junction bases outside the gene matches: 2. The DNA for the CDR3 is TGTGCCAGCAGCTTACCCGGGAGGTCCTACAATGAGCAGTTCTTC. Protein: CASSLPGRSYNEQFF.

This clonotype was seen more than once but under ten times. The chain joins TRBV7-6 to TRBJ1-3; D call uncertain. This CDR3 has 15 residues. V lost 0 bases to trimming and J lost 1 base, with 7 bases between them. Looked up from germline, CDR1 is SGHVS and CDR2 is FNYEAQ. The CDR3 region has the DNA TGTGCCAGCAGCTTAGCTGGGATATCTGGAAACACCATATATTTT. Translated, it gives CASSLAGISGNTIYF.

This clonotype was found a few times. This may arise from a read error, as a much more abundant clone is one base away. The CDR3 nucleotides read TGTGCCAGCAGCCAAACTAGGGGCTCCTACAGTGAGCAGTTCTTC. Translating it yields CASSQTRGSYSEQFF. The rearrangement uses TRBV3-1 and TRBJ2-1, with D perhaps given as TRBD1 or TRBD2 (5 bases each). Germline assignment: CDR1 LGHDT and CDR2 YNNKEL (reference sequence). This CDR3 comprises 15 residues.

This clonotype came up many times. The chain uses TRBV5-4 and TRBJ2-5; the D gene is possibly TRBD2 (6 bases). V lost 0 bases and J lost 0, with 18 bases in between. The CDR3 extends over 18 amino acids. CDR1 SGHNT and CDR2 YYREEE come from the germline V gene (reference sequence). As DNA, the CDR3 is TGTGCCAGCAGCTTGGACCGGGAGACCATTTTGTACCAAGAGACCCAGTACTTC. Translated: CASSLDRETILYQETQYF.

This clonotype was counted between two and nine times. A much larger clone lies a single base off, so this may be a read error. V usage is TRBV6-6 and J usage is TRBJ1-4, with unresolved D. Germline V lookup: CDR1 MNHNY, CDR2 SVGAGI (reference sequence). The CDR3 is 13 amino acids. Deletions cut 6 bases from V and 12 bases from J, with 17 bases between. The CDR3 is CASSHLGGEELFF. The CDR3 DNA follows: TGTGCCAGCAGCCACCTAGGAGGAGAAGAACTGTTTTTT.

The table lists this clonotype with many counts. This chain connects TRBV19 to TRBJ1-5; no clear D gene. Deletions cut 3 bases from V and 3 bases from J, with 12 bases between. The CDR3 runs 15 residues. Germline lookup yields CDR1 LNHDA and CDR2 SQIVND (reference sequence). The CDR3 reads CASSIQAWVNQPQHF. CDR3 nucleotides: TGTGCCAGTAGTATCCAGGCCTGGGTCAATCAGCCCCAGCATTTT.

The genes are TRBV30 and TRBJ2-5; TRBD1 agrees at 8 bases. Germline CDR1 is GTSNPN and CDR2 is SVGIG (reference sequence). After removal of 1 base from V and 1 base from J, the junction contained 2 bases not matched to a gene. The CDR3 is made up of 14 amino acids. The CDR3 DNA reads TGTGCCTGGAGTGGGACAGGGAGCCAAGAGACCCAGTACTTC. Protein sequence: CAWSGTGSQETQYF.

Comment on this clonotype: This could be a read error, since a much larger clone is one nucleotide away. The rearrangement joins TRBV3-1 to TRBJ2-2; possibly TRBD1 or TRBD2 for D (5 bases each). The germline V gene has CDR1 LGHDT and CDR2 YNNKEL (reference sequence). The CDR3 is made up of 15 amino acids. The CDR3 nucleotides are TGTGCCAGCAGCCAAGAAGGCAGGGCGACCGGGGAGCCGTTTTTT. Amino acids: CASSQEGRATGEPFF.

In its sample, this clonotype was seen a few times. The rearrangement uses TRBV29-1 and TRBJ2-3, with D possibly being TRBD1 (6 bases). The germline V gene has CDR1 SQVTM and CDR2 ANQGSEA. This CDR3 has 13 amino acids. Trimming stripped 0 bases from V and 3 bases from J, with 7 bases between. The CDR3 region is CSVEEQGTDTQYF. The CDR3 DNA follows: TGCAGCGTTGAAGAACAGGGTACAGATACGCAGTATTTT.

In this sample, this clonotype turned up many times. The V call is TRBV5-1, the J call TRBJ1-1, with TRBD1 matching 7 bases. Germline V gives CDR1 SGHRS, CDR2 YFSETQ. The junction had 5 bases not matched to a gene; V was cut back by 0 bases and J by 0 bases. The length of the CDR3 is 16 residues. CDR3 sequence: CASSLGPGQLNTEAFF. CDR3 in DNA: TGCGCCAGCAGCTTGGGACCGGGACAGCTGAACACTGAAGCTTTCTTT.

This chain joins TRBV10-3 and TRBJ2-2; no definite D call. In germline, CDR1 is ENHRY, CDR2 SYGVKD. This CDR3 contains 15 residues. Between the trimmed V and J ends, which lost 3 bases and 6 bases, there was a span of 14 bases. For the CDR3, the DNA is TGTGCCATCAGTGAAAATGGTGGGCTGGCCGGGGAGCTGTTTTTT. Translating gives CAISENGGLAGELFF.

This clonotype was counted many times. The V call is TRBV6-5, the J call TRBJ1-5; D gene ambiguous. Looked up from germline, CDR1 is MNHEY and CDR2 is SVGAGI. V lost 7 bases, J lost 6 bases, and 7 bases lay in between. The CDR3 loop spans 11 amino acids. Here the CDR3 DNA reads TGTGCCAGCACCGGGAGTCAGCCCCAGCATTTT. Translated, it gives CASTGSQPQHF.

This clonotype was detected many times. The chain couples TRBV7-2 to TRBJ2-7, with TRBD1 identical over 9 bases. The V gene end was trimmed by 4 bases and the J gene end by 7 bases; junction bases not matched to a gene: 8. The CDR3 spans 14 residues. From germline, CDR1 is SGHTA and CDR2 FQGNSA. The CDR3 region is CASSYAGTGFEQYF. The CDR3, as DNA: TGTGCCAGCAGCTACGCCGGGACAGGGTTTGAGCAGTACTTC.